This T cell receptor (beta chain) was documented in a study of control samples from healthy donors and cancer patients. This CDR3 region has 15 residues. The trim removed 6 bases at V and 2 bases at J, leaving 8 bases unmatched. The germline V gene has CDR1 SGDLS and CDR2 YYNGEE. The assay was immunoSEQ multiplex PCR, and TCRdb's table has in-frame clones only and misses some. Among about 100,000 clones listed, more than 85% were seen once. This receptor was identified in a woman between 50 and 59 years old in good health. The sequencing sample was made of blood. This rearrangement joins TRBV9 to TRBJ2-7; 10 bases are a match to TRBD1. CDR3 in amino acids: CASNPSGQGTYEQYF. In DNA form, the CDR3 reads TGTGCCAGCAACCCGTCGGGACAGGGGACCTACGAGCAGTACTTC.